Listed here are 10 T cell receptor beta chains from one sample, sequenced in a study of blood T cell repertoires in COVID-19. Profiled with immunoSEQ multiplex PCR; TCRdb holds only in-frame clones, not every one. The sample comprises over 85,000 clones, less than 90% of which are singletons, and more than 7% rests with the top ten. Sequencing used peripheral blood. The receptors were gathered from a man aged 60 to 69 with acute or convalescent COVID-19.

The chain joins TRBV12-3 or TRBV12-4 to TRBJ1-1; the match to TRBD1 covers 10 bases. The CDR3 covers 12 residues. The J segment lost 10 bases and the V segment lost 6 bases, leaving 5 bases of the junction unmatched. CDR3: CASRTGGISAFF. Here the CDR3 DNA reads TGTGCCAGCAGGACAGGGGGCATCTCAGCTTTCTTT.

This clone showed up just once. V gene TRBV6-6 combines with J gene TRBJ2-7, with 11 bases matching TRBD2. The CDR3 has 13 amino acids. Losses at the gene ends were 8 bases for V and 1 base for J; bases not matched to a gene: 1. The germline V gene has CDR1 MNHNY and CDR2 SVGAGI (reference sequence). This CDR3 reads CASGTSGSYEQYF. The CDR3, as DNA: TGTGCCAGCGGGACTAGCGGATCCTACGAGCAGTACTTC.

The CDR3 coding sequence is TGTGCCAGCAGCCCACAGAACATTAACACTGAAGCTTTCTTT. It encodes CASSPQNINTEAFF. The genes are TRBV7-9 and TRBJ1-1; D not certain. The germline V and J ends were trimmed by 5 bases and 2 bases, with 12 bases remaining between them. CDR1 is SEHNR and CDR2 is FQNEAQ in the germline V gene (reference sequence). The CDR3 is made up of 14 amino acids.

The CDR3 DNA sequence: TGTGCCAGCAGTGAACGGGAGACCGGGACCATATGGAGCGGGCAGTACTTC. This codes for CASSERETGTIWSGQYF. The rearrangement joins TRBV6-1 to TRBJ2-7, with D perhaps TRBD2 (6 bases). V was shortened by 2 bases and J by 9 bases, with 26 bases between the two germline ends. Germline V gives CDR1 MNHNS, CDR2 SASEGT. The CDR3 is 17 residues long.

The chain has TRBV10-3 and TRBJ1-1, with unresolved D. Trimming took off 5 bases at V and 7 bases at J, with 11 bases between the two ends. Germline loops: CDR1 ENHRY, CDR2 SYGVKD. There are 12 residues in the CDR3. The chain's CDR3 is CAISHLADEAFF. The CDR3 region has the DNA TGTGCCATCAGTCATTTAGCGGATGAAGCTTTCTTT.

V gene TRBV7-9 combines with J gene TRBJ2-5; the match to TRBD2 covers 10 bases. CDR3 length equals 16 residues. Trimming at V came to 5 bases and at J to 1 base, leaving 7 bases not matched to a gene. Germline V gives CDR1 SEHNR, CDR2 FQNEAQ (reference sequence). This CDR3 is CASSPQRGGPQETQYF. In DNA, the CDR3 is TGTGCCAGCAGCCCGCAGCGGGGGGGGCCCCAAGAGACCCAGTACTTC.

The J gene is TRBJ2-6, the V gene TRBV4-1; 7 bases line up with TRBD2. Germline trimming cut 0 bases from V and 2 bases from J; bases unmatched to any gene: 1. Germline values: CDR1 MGHRA, CDR2 YSYEKL. CDR3 length: 16 amino acids. The CDR3 spells CASSQDGGAGANVLTF. CDR3 DNA: TGCGCCAGCAGCCAAGATGGGGGGGCTGGGGCCAACGTCCTGACTTTC.

The chain has TRBV6-5 and TRBJ1-2, with D tentatively TRBD1 (6 bases). With 4 bases removed from V and 6 bases from J, the gap between germline ends came to 9 bases. The CDR3 runs to 12 residues. CDR1 and CDR2 (germline): MNHEY, SVGAGI. CDR3: CASSWGGHGYTF. CDR3 in DNA: TGTGCCAGCAGTTGGGGGGGGCATGGCTACACCTTC.

This clone showed up just a few times. The CDR3 DNA follows: TGTGCCATCAGCTACGCGGGGGAAACCGGGGAGCTGTTTTTT. Translation: CAISYAGETGELFF. The chain joins TRBV10-3 to TRBJ2-2; 7 bases map to TRBD2. This CDR3 spans 14 amino acids. V trimming: 6 bases; J trimming: 5 bases; junction bases outside the gene matches: 6. The germline V gene encodes CDR1 ENHRY and CDR2 SYGVKD.

The V gene is TRBV27, the J gene TRBJ2-3, with 10 nucleotides matching TRBD2. The CDR3 spans 17 residues. V lost 5 bases and J lost 0; bases outside the gene matches: 8. Per the germline V gene, CDR1 is MNHEY and CDR2 is SMNVEV (reference sequence). CDR3 bases: TGTGCCAGCAGTAGCGGGGGGGTGTTCTATAGCACAGATACGCAGTATTTT. This encodes CASSSGGVFYSTDTQYF.